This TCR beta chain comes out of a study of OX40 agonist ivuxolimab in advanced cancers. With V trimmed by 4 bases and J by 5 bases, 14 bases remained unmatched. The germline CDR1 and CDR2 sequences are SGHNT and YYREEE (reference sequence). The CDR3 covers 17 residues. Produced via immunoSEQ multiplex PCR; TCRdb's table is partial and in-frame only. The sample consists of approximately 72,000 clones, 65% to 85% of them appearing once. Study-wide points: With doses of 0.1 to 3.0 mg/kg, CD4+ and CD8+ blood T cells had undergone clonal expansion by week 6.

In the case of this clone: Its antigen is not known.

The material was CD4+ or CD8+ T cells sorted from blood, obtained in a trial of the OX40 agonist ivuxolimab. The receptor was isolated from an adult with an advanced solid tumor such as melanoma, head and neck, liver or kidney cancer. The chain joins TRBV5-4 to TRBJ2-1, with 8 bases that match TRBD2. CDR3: CASSPTTSVTSNNEQFF. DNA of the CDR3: TGTGCCAGCAGCCCTACGACTAGCGTGACGTCAAACAATGAGCAGTTCTTC.